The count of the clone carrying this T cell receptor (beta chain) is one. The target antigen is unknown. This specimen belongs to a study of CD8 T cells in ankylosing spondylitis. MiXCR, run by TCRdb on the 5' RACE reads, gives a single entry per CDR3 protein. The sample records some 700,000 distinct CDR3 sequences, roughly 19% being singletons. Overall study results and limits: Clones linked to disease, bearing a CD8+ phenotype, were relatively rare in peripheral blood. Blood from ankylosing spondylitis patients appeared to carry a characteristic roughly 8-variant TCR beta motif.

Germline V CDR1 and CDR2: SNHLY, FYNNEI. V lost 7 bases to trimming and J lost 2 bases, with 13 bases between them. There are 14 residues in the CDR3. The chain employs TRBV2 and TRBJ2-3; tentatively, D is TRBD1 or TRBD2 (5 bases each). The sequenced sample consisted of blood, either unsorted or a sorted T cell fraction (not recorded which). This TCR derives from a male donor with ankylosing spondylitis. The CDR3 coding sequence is TGTGCCAGCATTTGGGAGACAGCCACAGATACGCAGTATTTT. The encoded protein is CASIWETATDTQYF.